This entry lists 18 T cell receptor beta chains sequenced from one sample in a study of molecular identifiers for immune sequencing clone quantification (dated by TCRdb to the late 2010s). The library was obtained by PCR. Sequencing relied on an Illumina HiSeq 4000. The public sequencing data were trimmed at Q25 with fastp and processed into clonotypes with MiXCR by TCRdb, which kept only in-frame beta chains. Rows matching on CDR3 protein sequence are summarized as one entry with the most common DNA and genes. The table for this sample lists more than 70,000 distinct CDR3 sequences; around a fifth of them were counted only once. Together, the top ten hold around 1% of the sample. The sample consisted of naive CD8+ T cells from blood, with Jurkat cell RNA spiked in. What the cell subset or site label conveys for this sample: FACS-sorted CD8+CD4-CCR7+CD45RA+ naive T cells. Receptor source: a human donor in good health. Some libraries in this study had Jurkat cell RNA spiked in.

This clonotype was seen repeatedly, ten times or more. The CDR3 sequence is CASSFQETYEQYF. CDR3 coding DNA: TGTGCCAGCAGCTTCCAGGAGACCTACGAGCAGTACTTC. V usage is TRBV5-6 and J usage is TRBJ2-7; no firm D call. The CDR3 spans 13 residues. The germline V gene encodes CDR1 SGHDT and CDR2 YYEEEE. With 2 bases removed from V and 2 bases from J, the gap between germline ends came to 8 bases. Full variable domain (remainder filled in from reference TRBV5-6 and TRBJ2-7): DAGVTQSPTHLIKTRGQQVTLRCSPKSGHDTVSWYQQALGQGPQFIFQYYEEEERQRGNFPDRFSGHQFPNYSSELNVNALLLGDSALYLCASSFQETYEQYFGPGTRLTVT.

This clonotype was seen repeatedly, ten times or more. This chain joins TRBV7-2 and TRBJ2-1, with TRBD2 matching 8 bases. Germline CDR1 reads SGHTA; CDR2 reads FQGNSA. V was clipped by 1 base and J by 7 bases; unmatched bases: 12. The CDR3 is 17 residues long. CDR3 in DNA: TGTGCCAGCAGCTTAGTCAGCGGGAGTTATGCCGGGAATGAGCAGTTCTTC. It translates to CASSLVSGSYAGNEQFF. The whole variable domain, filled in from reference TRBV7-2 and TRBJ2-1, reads GAGVSQSPSNKVTEKGKDVELRCDPISGHTALYWYRQSLGQGLEFLIYFQGNSAPDKSGLPSDRFSAERTGGSVSTLTIQRTQQEDSAVYLCASSLVSGSYAGNEQFFGPGTRLTVL.

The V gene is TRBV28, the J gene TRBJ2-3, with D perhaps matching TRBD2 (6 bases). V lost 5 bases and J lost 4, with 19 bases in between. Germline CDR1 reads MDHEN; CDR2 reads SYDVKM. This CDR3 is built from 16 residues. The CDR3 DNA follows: TGTGCCAGCAGTCCCAGGGTTGGGGGGTTTCCAGATACGCAGTATTTT. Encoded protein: CASSPRVGGFPDTQYF.

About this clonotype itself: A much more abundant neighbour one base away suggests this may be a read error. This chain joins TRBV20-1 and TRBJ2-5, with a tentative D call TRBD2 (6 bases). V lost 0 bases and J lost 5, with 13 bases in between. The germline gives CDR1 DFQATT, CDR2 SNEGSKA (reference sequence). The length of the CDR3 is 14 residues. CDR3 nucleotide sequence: TGCAGTGCTAGAGAAGGCGGGACGGGGGAGACCCAGTACTTC. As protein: CSAREGGTGETQYF.

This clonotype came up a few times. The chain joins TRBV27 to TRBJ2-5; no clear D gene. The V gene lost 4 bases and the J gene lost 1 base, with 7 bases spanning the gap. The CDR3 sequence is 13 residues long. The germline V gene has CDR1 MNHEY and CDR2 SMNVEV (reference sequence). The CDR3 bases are TGTGCCAGCAGTTCTCTAAGCCAAGAGACCCAGTACTTC. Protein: CASSSLSQETQYF.

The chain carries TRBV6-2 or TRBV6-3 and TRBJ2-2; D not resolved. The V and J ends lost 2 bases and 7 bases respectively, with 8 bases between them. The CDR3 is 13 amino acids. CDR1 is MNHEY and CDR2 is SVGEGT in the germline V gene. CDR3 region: CASSYLYGGELFF. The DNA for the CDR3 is TGTGCCAGCAGTTACCTGTACGGCGGGGAGCTGTTTTTT.

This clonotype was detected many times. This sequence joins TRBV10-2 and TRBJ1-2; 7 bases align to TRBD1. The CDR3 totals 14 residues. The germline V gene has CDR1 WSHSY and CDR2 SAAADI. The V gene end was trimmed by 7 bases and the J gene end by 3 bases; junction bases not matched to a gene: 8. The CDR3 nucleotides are TGCGCCAGCACCCTAGAAAGGGGGCACTATGGCTACACCTTC. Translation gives CASTLERGHYGYTF.

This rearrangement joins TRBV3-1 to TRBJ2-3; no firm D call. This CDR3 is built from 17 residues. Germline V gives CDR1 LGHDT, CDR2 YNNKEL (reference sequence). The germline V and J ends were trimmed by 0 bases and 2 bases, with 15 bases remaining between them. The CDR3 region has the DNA TGTGCCAGCAGCCAAGATGAGGCGCGTCTGAACACAGATACGCAGTATTTT. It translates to CASSQDEARLNTDTQYF.

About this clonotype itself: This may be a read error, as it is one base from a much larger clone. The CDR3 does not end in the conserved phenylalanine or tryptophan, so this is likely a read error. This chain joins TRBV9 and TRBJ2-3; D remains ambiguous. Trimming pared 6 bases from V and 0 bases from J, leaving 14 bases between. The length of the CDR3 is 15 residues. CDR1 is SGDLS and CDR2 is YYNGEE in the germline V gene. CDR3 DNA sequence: TGTGCCAGCACGACGGGCGCAACTAGCACAGATACGCAGTATCTT. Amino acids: CASTTGATSTDTQYL.

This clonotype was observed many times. CDR3 region: CASSTLPGGTDTQYF. CDR3 in DNA: TGTGCCAGCAGCACTCTCCCAGGCGGCACAGATACGCAGTATTTT. The chain recombines TRBV7-9 with TRBJ2-3; D uncertain. Germline values: CDR1 SEHNR, CDR2 FQNEAQ (reference sequence). The CDR3 covers 15 residues. V was trimmed by 5 bases and J by 1 base, leaving 13 bases between them.

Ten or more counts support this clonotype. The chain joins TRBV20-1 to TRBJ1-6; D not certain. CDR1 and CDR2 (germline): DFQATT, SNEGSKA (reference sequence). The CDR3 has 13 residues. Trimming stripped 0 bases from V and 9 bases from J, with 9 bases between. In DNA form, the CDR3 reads TGCAGTGCTAGAGATGGGTTAGGTTCACCCCTCCACTTT. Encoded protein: CSARDGLGSPLHF.

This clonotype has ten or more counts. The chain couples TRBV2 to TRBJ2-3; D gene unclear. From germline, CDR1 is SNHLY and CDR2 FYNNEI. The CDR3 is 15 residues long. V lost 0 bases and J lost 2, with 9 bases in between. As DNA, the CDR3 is TGTGCCAGCAGTGAAGCAACGAGCACCACAGATACGCAGTATTTT. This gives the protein CASSEATSTTDTQYF.

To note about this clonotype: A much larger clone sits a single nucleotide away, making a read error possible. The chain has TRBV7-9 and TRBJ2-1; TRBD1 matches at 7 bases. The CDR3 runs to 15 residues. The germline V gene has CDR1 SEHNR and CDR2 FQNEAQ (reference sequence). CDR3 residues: CVSSLEVRGTNEQFF. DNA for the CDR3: TGTGTCAGCAGCTTAGAGGTCAGGGGGACAAATGAGCAGTTCTTC.

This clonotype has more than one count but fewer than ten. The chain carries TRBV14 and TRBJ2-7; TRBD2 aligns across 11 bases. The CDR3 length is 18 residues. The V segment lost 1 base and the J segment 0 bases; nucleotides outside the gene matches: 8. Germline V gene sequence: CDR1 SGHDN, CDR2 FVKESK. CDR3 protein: CASSQVSGGLAVSYEQYF. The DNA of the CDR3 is TGTGCCAGCAGCCAAGTTTCGGGGGGACTAGCGGTCTCCTACGAGCAGTACTTC.

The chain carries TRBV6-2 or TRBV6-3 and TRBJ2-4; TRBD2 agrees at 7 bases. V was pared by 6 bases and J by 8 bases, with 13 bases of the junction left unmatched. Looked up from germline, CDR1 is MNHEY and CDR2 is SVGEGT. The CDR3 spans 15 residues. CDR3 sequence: CASSFTGGHRDIQYF. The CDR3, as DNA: TGTGCCAGCAGCTTTACGGGGGGTCACCGAGACATTCAGTACTTC.

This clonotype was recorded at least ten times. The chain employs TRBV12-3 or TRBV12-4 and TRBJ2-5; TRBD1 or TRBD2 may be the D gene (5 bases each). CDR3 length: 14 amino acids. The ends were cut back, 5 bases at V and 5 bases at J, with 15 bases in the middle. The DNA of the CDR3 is TGTGCCAGCAGTCCCCAGGGAGTAGGGGAGACCCAGTACTTC. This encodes CASSPQGVGETQYF.

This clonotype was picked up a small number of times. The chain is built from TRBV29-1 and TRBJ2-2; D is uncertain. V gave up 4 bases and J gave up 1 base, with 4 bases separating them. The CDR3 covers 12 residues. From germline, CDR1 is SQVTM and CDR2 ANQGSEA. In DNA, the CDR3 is TGCAGCGTTGTTAAGAACACCGGGGAGCTGTTTTTT. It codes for CSVVKNTGELFF.

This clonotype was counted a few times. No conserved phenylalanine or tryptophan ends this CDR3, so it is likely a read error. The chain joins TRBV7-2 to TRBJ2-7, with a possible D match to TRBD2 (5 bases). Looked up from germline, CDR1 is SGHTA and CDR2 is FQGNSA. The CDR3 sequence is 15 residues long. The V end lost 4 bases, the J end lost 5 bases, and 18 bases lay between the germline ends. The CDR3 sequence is CASSSGDAFRNEQYY. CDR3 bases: TGTGCCAGCAGCTCCGGGGATGCCTTTAGAAACGAGCAGTACTAC.